Listed below are T cell receptor beta chains from one sample, sequenced in a study of T cell changes during pregnancy in multiple sclerosis. Using immunoSEQ multiplex PCR, the repertoire was profiled, and TCRdb retains in-frame clones only, with some absent. Found here are tens of thousands of clones, about nine tenths of them singletons; the top ten hold 3% to 4%. This material consisted of peripheral blood, taken in the first trimester of pregnancy. The source of these receptors is a female donor in good health, enrolled as a control in a pregnancy study. CDR3s include the opening cysteine and the closing phenylalanine or tryptophan. The D gene is left open where the match is weak. The size entry is marked missing in some rows and otherwise reads once, few, many or a size class.

.,TRBD1,TRBV15,TRBJ2-5,TGTGCCACCAGCAGAGCCGACAGGGATCAAGAGACCCAGTACTTC,CATSRADRDQETQYF
once,TRBD2,TRBV18,TRBJ2-3,TGTGCCAGCTCGCCACTAGCGGACCCCACAGATACGCAGTATTTT,CASSPLADPTDTQYF
.,.,TRBV19,TRBJ1-2,TGTGCCAGTAGTACCGGGACACTGGTGGATGGTAACTATGGCTACACCTTC,CASSTGTLVDGNYGYTF
.,TRBD2,TRBV18,TRBJ2-5,TGTGCCAGCTCACCAATACTAGCGGGACCTCAAGAGACCCAGTACTTC,CASSPILAGPQETQYF
.,TRBD1,TRBV19,TRBJ2-5,TGTGCCAGTAGTACCGGACAGGGCGTTAGAGAGACCCAGTACTTC,CASSTGQGVRETQYF
.,.,TRBV9,TRBJ2-5,TGTGCCAGCAGCGTAGCTGACGGGAAAGAGACCCAGTACTTC,CASSVADGKETQYF
.,TRBD1,TRBV13,TRBJ2-7,TGTGCCAGCAGCTCCGGTGAGGGGACAGTCAAGACCCACGAGCAGTACTTC,CASSSGEGTVKTHEQYF
.,TRBD1,TRBV10-3,TRBJ1-1,TGTGCCATCAGGGGGACAGGCACTGAAGCTTTCTTT,CAIRGTGTEAFF
.,.,TRBV28,TRBJ1-5,TGTGCCAGCGCTCAGGGAAAAAACAATCAGCCCCAGCATTTT,CASAQGKNNQPQHF
.,.,TRBV5-1,TRBJ1-1,TGCGCCAGCAGCCCCGACGGCCAGCGAACTGAAGCTTTCTTT,CASSPDGQRTEAFF
medium-sized,TRBD2,TRBV6-4,TRBJ2-3,TGTGCCAGCAGTGGGACTAGCGGGGGCACAGATACGCAGTATTTT,CASSGTSGGTDTQYF
.,.,TRBV5-1,TRBJ2-1,TGCGCCAGCAGCGAACCTCGGGGGGAGCAGTTCTTC,CASSEPRGEQFF
.,TRBD2,TRBV9,TRBJ2-3,TGTGCCAGCAGCGTTCATAGCGGGGGGATCACAGATACGCAGTATTTT,CASSVHSGGITDTQYF
.,TRBD1,TRBV6-5,TRBJ2-3,TGTGCCAGCAGTCCCGGGACAGGGCCTTATACGCAGTATTTT,CASSPGTGPYTQYF
.,.,TRBV2,TRBJ2-3,TGTGCCAGCAGTGCTCTAGCATGGCGCACAGATACGCAGTATTTT,CASSALAWRTDTQYF
.,TRBD2,TRBV7-6,TRBJ2-1,TGTGCCAGCAGCTTAGATGGGACTAGCGGGAGTTTGGCTGAGCAGTTCTTC,CASSLDGTSGSLAEQFF
.,TRBD1,TRBV18,TRBJ1-2,TGTGCCAGCTCACCCGGACAGGTGACCTATAGTGGCTACACCTTC,CASSPGQVTYSGYTF
.,.,TRBV10-3,TRBJ1-6,TGTGCCATCAGTGAGTTCGGGGCAGGGGAATCACCCCTCCACTTT,CAISEFGAGESPLHF
.,.,TRBV10-3,TRBJ2-6,TGTGCCATCAGACCTTCTAGCAACTCTGGGGCCAACGTCCTGACTTTC,CAIRPSSNSGANVLTF
.,TRBD1,TRBV28,TRBJ1-5,TGTGCCATCCGGACAGGGGGTGGACAGCCCCAGCATTTT,CAIRTGGGQPQHF
.,TRBD2,TRBV2,TRBJ2-2,TGTGCCAGCAGTGAGCGAGGTAGCGGGAGGGCCCGGGGGGAGCTGTTTTTT,CASSERGSGRARGELFF
.,TRBD2,TRBV4-3,TRBJ2-7,TGCGCCAGCAGCCGAGGGACTAGCCGCGGGGGATACGAGCAGTACTTC,CASSRGTSRGGYEQYF
.,.,TRBV9,TRBJ1-1,TGTGCCAGCAGCGTATACGGGGGAGAGATGAACACTGAAGCTTTCTTT,CASSVYGGEMNTEAFF
.,.,TRBV6-6,TRBJ1-2,TGTGCCAGCAGTTACTCGAACTTGGAACTAGGCTACACCTTC,CASSYSNLELGYTF
.,TRBD1,TRBV4-1,TRBJ1-1,TGCGCCAGCAGCCAGGGACAGGCTGAAGCTTTCTTT,CASSQGQAEAFF
few,.,TRBV6-1,TRBJ2-7,TGTGCCAGCCTGGACTTGCTCTACGAGCAGTACTTC,CASLDLLYEQYF
.,.,TRBV7-9,TRBJ2-2,TGTGCCACCCCTAATGTAAGGACAACGAACACCGGGGAGCTGTTTTTT,CATPNVRTTNTGELFF
once,TRBD2,TRBV10-3,TRBJ2-7,TGTGCCATCAGACCTAGCGGGAGTGGGTACGAGCAGTACTTC,CAIRPSGSGYEQYF
medium-sized,TRBD1,TRBV6-1,TRBJ2-7,TGTGCCAGCAGTGAACTGGAGGACAGGGGGCTCTCCTACGAGCAGTACTTC,CASSELEDRGLSYEQYF
.,TRBD1,TRBV27,TRBJ2-5,TGTGCCAGCAGTTTATATGCCAGGGGGTGGGAGACCCAGTACTTC,CASSLYARGWETQYF
.,.,TRBV19,TRBJ1-1,TGTGCCAGTAGTATAGCCCCAGAGGGTTTGTTCACTGAAGCTTTCTTT,CASSIAPEGLFTEAFF